Sequencing of this T cell receptor beta chain was carried out in a study of T-cell memory formation after mild COVID-19 (dated by TCRdb to 2020 to 2023). Background for the entire study: TCR sequence clusters from the two donors were largely donor specific. T-cell clones expanding and contracting after mild COVID-19 in two donors were tracked by longitudinal TCRalpha and TCRbeta repertoire sequencing. The cohort was made up of two young adult volunteers, one female and one male, who were previously healthy. The research as a whole found: From day 15 to 85, contracting clones showed balanced CD4/CD8 phenotypes, whereas a second wave of clones that expanded from day 15 to 37 leaned towards CD4+. Some responding clones were found in pre-infection memory, which suggests that pre-existing cross-reactive memory T cells took part in the SARS-CoV-2 response. Whether the second-wave clones peaking on day 37 were SARS-CoV-2 specific was not confirmed. Only a couple of mild cases were covered by the study, and larger cohorts that include severe cases with pre-infection samples were considered necessary. Contracting CD4+ clones appeared mostly in the CM and EM memory subsets, whereas CD8+ clones were enriched in EMRA.

Ficoll-Paque density gradient centrifugation was the method used to isolate PBMCs. This clonotype was picked up a small number of times. Its antigen specificity is not known. This may stem from a read error, because a much larger clone lies one nucleotide away. The reads were generated on an Illumina NovaSeq 6000. TCRalpha and TCRbeta cDNA libraries were built by 5'RACE with constant-segment primers, adding sample barcodes and unique molecular identifiers. Trizol reagent was used to extract RNA from every sample. Libraries were amplified in two PCR steps, with a second sample barcode and Illumina TruSeq adapters added in the second step. The libraries were sequenced on an Illumina NovaSeq using 2 x 150 bp paired-end reads. Per the authors' processing: Reads were demultiplexed and collapsed into UMI-guided consensus sequences with migec v1.2.7. Using mixcr v2.1.11, UMI consensuses were aligned to TRA and TRB V and J templates and then assembled into clonotypes. A clonotype was counted as expanded or contracted only if both edgeR and NoisET called the change significant, with noise models trained on biological replicates. edgeR calls used a false discovery rate-adjusted p below 0.01 and a log2 fold-change threshold of 1. As an exploratory analysis of dynamics, max-normalized trajectories of the 1000 most abundant clonotypes were examined with PCA combined with hierarchical clustering. Separately sequenced CD4+ and CD8+ repertoires were used to assign a CD4 or CD8 phenotype to each responding clone. TCRdb trimmed public reads at Q25 via fastp, called clones via MiXCR and kept in-frame beta chains. A single entry per CDR3 protein holds the most common genes and DNA from its merged rows. TCRdb, rather than the study authors, made the V and J calls. The sample table contains approximately 300,000 distinct CDR3 sequences; only one count was recorded for about 15% of them. 20% to 25% of the sample goes to the ten largest clones.

The CDR3 sequence holds 13 residues, the cysteine and phenylalanine included. The read is trimmed to its CDR3 DNA, 39 bases read in frame from base 1. After removal of 3 bases from V and 3 bases from J, the junction retains 4 bases not matched to a gene. The CDR1 and CDR2 encoded by the germline V gene are SQVTM and ANQGSEA. Sequenced sample: PBMCs or a T cell subset sorted from them (not recorded which). This TCR was sampled from a man aged 18 to 29 who had mild COVID-19 (a few samples of this study predate the infection). The sample titles of this study are shuffled in the database, so cell type and time point are left out; the donor was told from shared clones. The chain is assembled from TRBV29-1 and TRBJ1-1; TRBD1 agrees with 7 junctional bases. CDR3 loop: CSVDTGVDTEAFF. The DNA sequence is given as TGCAGCGTTGATACAGGGGTGGACACTGAAGCTTTCTTT.